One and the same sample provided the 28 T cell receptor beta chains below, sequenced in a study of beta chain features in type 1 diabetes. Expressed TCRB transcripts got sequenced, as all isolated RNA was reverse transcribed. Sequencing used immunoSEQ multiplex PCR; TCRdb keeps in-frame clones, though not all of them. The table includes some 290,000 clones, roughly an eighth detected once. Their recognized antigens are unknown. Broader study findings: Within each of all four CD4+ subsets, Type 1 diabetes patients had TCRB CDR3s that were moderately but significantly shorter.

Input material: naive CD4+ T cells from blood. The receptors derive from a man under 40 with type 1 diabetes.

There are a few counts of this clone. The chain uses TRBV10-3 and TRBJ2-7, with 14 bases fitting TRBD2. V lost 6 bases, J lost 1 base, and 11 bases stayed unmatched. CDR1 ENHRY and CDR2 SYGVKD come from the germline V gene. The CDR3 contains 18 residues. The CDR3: CAISKTTSGRARSYEQYF. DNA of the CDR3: TGTGCCATCAGCAAAACGACTAGCGGGAGGGCCAGGTCCTACGAGCAGTACTTC.

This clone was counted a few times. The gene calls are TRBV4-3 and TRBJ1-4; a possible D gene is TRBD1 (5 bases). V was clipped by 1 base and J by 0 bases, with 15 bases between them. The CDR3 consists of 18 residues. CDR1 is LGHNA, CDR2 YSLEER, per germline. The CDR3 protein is CASSQGNRFTATNEKLFF. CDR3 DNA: TGCGCCAGCAGCCAAGGCAACAGGTTTACTGCAACTAATGAAAAACTGTTTTTT.

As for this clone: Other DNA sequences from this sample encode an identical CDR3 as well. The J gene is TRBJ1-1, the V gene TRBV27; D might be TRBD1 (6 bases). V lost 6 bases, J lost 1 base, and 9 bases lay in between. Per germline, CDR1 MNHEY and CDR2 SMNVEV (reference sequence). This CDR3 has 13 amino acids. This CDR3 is CASSFRGNTEAFF. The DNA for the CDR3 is TGTGCCAGCAGCTTCAGGGGGAACACTGAAGCTTTCTTT.

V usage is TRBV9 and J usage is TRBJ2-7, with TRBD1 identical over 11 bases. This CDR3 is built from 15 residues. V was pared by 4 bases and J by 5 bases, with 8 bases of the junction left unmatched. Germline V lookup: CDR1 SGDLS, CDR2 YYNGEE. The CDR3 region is CASSSADRGRDEQYF. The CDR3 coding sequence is TGTGCCAGCAGCTCAGCGGACAGGGGGCGCGACGAGCAGTACTTC.

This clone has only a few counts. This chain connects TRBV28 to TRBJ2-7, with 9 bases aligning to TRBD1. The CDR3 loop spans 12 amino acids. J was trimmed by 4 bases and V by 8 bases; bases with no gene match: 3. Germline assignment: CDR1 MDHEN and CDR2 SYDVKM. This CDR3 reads CASRQGDYEQYF. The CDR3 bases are TGTGCCAGCCGACAGGGGGATTACGAGCAGTACTTC.

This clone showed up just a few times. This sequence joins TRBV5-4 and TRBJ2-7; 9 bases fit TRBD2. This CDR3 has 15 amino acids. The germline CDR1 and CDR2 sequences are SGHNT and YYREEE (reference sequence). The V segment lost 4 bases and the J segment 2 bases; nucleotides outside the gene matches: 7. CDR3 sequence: CASSPGGLAAYEQYF. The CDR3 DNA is TGTGCCAGCAGCCCCGGGGGACTAGCTGCCTACGAGCAGTACTTC.

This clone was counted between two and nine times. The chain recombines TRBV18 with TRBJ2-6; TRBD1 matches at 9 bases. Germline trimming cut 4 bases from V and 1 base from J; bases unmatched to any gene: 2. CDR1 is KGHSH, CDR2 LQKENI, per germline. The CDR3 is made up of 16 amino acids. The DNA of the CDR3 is TGTGCCAGCTCACGCGACAGGGGGTCTGGGGCCAACGTCCTGACTTTC. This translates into CASSRDRGSGANVLTF.

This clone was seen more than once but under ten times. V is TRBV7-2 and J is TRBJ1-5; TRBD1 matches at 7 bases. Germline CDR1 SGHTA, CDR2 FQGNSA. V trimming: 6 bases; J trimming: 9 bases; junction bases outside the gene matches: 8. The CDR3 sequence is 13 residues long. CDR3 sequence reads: CASSSGTEGPQHF. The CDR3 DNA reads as TGTGCCAGCAGTTCGGGGACAGAAGGGCCCCAGCATTTT.

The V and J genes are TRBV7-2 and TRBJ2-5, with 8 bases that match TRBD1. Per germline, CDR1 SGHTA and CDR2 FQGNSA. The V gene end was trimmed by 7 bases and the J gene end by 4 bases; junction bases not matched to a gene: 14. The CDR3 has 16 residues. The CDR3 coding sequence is TGTGCCAGCACCAAGCGCCAGGGGGCGGGACTAGAGACCCAGTACTTC. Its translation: CASTKRQGAGLETQYF.

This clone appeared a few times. Here the CDR3 DNA reads TGTGCCAGCAGCCCCGGGACAGCTAAAGAGTATGGCTACACCTTC. Translation gives CASSPGTAKEYGYTF. The chain links TRBV6-5 to TRBJ1-2; 7 positions match TRBD1. This CDR3 region has 15 residues. Germline CDR1 and CDR2: MNHEY and SVGAGI. Losses at the gene ends were 6 bases for V and 5 bases for J; bases not matched to a gene: 12.

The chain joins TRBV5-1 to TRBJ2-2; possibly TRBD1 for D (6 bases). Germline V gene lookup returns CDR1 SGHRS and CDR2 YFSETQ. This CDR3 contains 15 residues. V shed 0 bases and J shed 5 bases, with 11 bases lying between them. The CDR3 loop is CASSLAGADTGELFF. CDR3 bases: TGCGCCAGCAGCTTGGCAGGGGCGGATACCGGGGAGCTGTTTTTT.

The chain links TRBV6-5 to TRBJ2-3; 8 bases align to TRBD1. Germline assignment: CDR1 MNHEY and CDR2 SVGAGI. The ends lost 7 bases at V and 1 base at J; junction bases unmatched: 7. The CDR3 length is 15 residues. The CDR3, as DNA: TGTGCCAGCAAAATGACAGGGGATGGCACAGATACGCAGTATTTT. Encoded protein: CASKMTGDGTDTQYF.

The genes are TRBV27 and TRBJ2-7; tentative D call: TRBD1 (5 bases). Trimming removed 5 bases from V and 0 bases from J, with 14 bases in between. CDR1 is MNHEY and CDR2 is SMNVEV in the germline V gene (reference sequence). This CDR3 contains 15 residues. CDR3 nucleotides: TGTGCCAGCAGTACCACAGGAGAGAGCTCCTACGAGCAGTACTTC. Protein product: CASSTTGESSYEQYF.

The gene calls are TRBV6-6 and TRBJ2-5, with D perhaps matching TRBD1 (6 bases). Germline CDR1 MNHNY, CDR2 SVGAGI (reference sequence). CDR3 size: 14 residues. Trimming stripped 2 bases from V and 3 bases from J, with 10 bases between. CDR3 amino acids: CASSYGGSEETQYF. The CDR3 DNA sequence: TGTGCCAGCAGTTACGGGGGCTCGGAAGAGACCCAGTACTTC.

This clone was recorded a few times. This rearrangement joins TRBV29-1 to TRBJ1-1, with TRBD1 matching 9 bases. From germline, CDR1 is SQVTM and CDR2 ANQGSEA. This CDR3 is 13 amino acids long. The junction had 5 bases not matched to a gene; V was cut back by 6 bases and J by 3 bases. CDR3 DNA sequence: TGCAGCGTAGGACAGGGGACGGACACTGAAGCTTTCTTT. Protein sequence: CSVGQGTDTEAFF.

The CDR3 reads CASSLDLAGYTDTQYF. In nucleotides, the CDR3 is TGCGCCAGCAGCTTGGATTTAGCGGGGTACACAGATACGCAGTATTTT. The chain uses TRBV5-1 and TRBJ2-3, with 8 bases that match TRBD2. Germline assignment: CDR1 SGHRS and CDR2 YFSETQ. V shed 0 bases and J 2 bases; nucleotides not matched to a gene: 5. The CDR3 runs 16 residues.

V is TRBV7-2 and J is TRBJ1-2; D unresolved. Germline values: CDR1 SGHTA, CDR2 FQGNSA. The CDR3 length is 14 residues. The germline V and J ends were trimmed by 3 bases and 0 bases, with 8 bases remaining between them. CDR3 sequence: CTSSLSSSNYGYTF. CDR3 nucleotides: TGTACCAGCAGCTTGTCCTCGTCTAACTATGGCTACACCTTC.

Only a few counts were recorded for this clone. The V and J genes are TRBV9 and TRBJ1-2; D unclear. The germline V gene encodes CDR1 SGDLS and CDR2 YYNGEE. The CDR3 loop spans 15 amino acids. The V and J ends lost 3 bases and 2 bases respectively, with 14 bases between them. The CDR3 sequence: CASSALSTENYGYTF. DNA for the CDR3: TGTGCCAGCAGCGCTTTAAGTACTGAGAACTATGGCTACACCTTC.

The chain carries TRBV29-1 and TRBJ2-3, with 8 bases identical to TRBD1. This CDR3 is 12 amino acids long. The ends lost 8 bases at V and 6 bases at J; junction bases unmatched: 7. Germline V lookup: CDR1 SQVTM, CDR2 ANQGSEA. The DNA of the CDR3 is TGCAGCATGGACAGGGAGGATGATACGCAGTATTTT. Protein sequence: CSMDREDDTQYF.

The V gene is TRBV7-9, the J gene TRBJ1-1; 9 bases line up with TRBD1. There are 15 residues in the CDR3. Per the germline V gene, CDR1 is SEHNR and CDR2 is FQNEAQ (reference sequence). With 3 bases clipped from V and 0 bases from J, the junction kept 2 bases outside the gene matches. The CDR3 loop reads CASSFGDRVNTEAFF. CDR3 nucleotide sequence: TGTGCCAGCAGCTTTGGGGACAGGGTGAACACTGAAGCTTTCTTT. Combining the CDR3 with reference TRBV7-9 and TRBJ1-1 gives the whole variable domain DTGVSQNPRHKITKRGQNVTFRCDPISEHNRLYWYRQTLGQGPEFLTYFQNEAQLEKSRLLSDRFSAERPKGSFSTLEIQRTEQGDSAMYLCASSFGDRVNTEAFFGQGTRLTVV.

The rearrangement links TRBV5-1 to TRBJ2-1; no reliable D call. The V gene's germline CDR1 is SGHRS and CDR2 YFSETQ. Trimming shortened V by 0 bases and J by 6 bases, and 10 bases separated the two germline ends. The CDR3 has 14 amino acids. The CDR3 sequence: CASSLEHPGNEQFF. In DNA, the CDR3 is TGCGCCAGCAGCTTGGAACACCCGGGCAATGAGCAGTTCTTC.

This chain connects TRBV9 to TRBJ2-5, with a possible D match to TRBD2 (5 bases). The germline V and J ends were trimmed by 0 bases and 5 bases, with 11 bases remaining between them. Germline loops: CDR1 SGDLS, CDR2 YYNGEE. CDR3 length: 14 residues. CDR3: CASSVDAREETQYF. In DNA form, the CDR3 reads TGTGCCAGCAGCGTAGACGCGAGGGAGGAGACCCAGTACTTC.

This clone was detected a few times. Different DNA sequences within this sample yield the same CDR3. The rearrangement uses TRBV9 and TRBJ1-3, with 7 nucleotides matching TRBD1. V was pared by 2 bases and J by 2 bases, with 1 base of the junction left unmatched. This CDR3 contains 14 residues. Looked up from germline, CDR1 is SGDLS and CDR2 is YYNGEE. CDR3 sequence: CASSVQGAGNTIYF. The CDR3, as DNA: TGTGCCAGCAGCGTCCAGGGGGCTGGAAACACCATATATTTT.

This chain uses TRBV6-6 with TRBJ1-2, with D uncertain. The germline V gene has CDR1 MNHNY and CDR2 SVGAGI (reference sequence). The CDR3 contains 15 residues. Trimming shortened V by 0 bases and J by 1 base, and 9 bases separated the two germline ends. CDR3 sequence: CASSYSVGDNYGYTF. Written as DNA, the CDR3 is TGTGCCAGCAGTTACTCGGTCGGGGATAACTATGGCTACACCTTC.

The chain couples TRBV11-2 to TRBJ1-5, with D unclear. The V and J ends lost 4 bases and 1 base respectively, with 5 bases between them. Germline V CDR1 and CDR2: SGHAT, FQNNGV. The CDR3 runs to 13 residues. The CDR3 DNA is TGTGCCAGCAGCTCCTCCAGCAATCAGCCCCAGCATTTT. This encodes CASSSSSNQPQHF.

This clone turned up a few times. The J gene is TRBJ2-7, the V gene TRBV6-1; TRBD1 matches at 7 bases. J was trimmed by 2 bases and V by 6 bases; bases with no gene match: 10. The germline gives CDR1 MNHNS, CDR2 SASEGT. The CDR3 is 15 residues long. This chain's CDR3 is CASRFDRAATYEQYF. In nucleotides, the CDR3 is TGTGCCAGCAGATTTGACAGGGCCGCTACCTACGAGCAGTACTTC.

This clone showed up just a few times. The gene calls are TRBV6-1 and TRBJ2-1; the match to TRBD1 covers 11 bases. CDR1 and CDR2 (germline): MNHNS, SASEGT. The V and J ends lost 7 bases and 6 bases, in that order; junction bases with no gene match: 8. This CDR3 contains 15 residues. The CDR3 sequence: CASNPGQGGVNEQFF. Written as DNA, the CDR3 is TGTGCCAGCAACCCGGGACAGGGGGGCGTCAATGAGCAGTTCTTC.

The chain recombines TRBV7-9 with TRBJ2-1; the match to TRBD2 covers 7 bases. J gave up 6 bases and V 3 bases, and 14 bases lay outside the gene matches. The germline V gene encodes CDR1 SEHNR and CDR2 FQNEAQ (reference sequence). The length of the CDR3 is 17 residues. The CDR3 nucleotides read TGTGCCAGCAGCTTCGGTTTCTCTGGCGGGAGTGGCAATGAGCAGTTCTTC. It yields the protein CASSFGFSGGSGNEQFF.